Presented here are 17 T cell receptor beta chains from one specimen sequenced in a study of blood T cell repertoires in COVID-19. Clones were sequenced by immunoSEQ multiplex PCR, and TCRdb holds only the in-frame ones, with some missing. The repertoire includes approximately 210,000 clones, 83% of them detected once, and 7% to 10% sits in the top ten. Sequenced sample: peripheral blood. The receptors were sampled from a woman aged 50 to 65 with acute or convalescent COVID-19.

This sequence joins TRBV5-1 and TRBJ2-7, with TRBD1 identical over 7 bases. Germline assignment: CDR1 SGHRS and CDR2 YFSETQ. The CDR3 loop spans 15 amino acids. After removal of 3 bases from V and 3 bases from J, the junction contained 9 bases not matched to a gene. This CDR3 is CASSSATGAYYEQYF. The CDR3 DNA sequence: TGCGCCAGCAGCTCCGCTACAGGGGCCTACTACGAGCAGTACTTC. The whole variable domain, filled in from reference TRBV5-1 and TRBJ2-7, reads KAGVTQTPRYLIKTRGQQVTLSCSPISGHRSVSWYQQTPGQGLQFLFEYFSETQRNKGNFPGRFSGRQFSNSRSEMNVSTLELGDSALYLCASSSATGAYYEQYFGPGTRLTVT.

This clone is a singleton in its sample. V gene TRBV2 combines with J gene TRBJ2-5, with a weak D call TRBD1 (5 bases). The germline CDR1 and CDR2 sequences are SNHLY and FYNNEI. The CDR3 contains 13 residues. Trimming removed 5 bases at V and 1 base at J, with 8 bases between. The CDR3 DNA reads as TGTGCCAGCAGTCCCGACAGCCAAGAGACCCAGTACTTC. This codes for CASSPDSQETQYF.

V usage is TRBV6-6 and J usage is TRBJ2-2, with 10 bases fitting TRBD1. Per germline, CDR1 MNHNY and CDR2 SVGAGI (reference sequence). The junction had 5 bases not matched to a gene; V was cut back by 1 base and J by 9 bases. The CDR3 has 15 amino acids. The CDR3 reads CASSYLGQGDRELFF. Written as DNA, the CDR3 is TGTGCCAGCAGTTACTTAGGACAGGGGGATCGGGAGCTGTTTTTT.

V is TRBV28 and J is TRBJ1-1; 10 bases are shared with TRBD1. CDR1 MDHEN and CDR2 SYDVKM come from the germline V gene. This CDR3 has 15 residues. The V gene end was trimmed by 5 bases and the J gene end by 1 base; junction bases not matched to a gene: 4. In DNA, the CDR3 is TGTGCCAGCAGTATGGGACAGGGGAGGAACACTGAAGCTTTCTTT. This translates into CASSMGQGRNTEAFF.

The DNA of the CDR3 is TGCAGCGTTGCCGTGCTAGGTTACGGCACTGAAGCTTTCTTT. Its protein product is CSVAVLGYGTEAFF. V is TRBV29-1 and J is TRBJ1-1; D is unclear. This CDR3 is 14 amino acids long. Germline V gene data show CDR1 as SQVTM and CDR2 as ANQGSEA. Trimming cost V 4 bases and J 4 bases, with 16 bases left between them.

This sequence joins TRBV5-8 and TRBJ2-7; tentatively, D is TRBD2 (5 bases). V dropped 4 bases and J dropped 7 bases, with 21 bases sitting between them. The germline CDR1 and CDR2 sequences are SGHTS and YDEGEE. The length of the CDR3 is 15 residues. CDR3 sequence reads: CASSGSVSTPGEQYF. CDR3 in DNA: TGTGCCAGCAGCGGGAGCGTCTCCACGCCGGGTGAGCAGTACTTC.

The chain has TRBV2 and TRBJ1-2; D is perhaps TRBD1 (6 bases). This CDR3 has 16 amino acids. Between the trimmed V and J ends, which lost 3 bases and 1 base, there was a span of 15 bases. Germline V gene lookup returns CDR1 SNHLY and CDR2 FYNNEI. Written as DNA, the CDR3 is TGTGCCAGCAGTGAGGGACACCCTCGAGGTAACTATGGCTACACCTTC. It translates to CASSEGHPRGNYGYTF.

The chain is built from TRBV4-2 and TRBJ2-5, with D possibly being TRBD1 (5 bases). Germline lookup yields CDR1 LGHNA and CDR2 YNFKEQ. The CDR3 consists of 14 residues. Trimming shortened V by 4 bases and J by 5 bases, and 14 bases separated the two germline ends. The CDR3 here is CASSLGQGRETQYF. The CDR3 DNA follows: TGTGCCAGCAGCCTCGGGCAGGGTCGGGAGACCCAGTACTTC.

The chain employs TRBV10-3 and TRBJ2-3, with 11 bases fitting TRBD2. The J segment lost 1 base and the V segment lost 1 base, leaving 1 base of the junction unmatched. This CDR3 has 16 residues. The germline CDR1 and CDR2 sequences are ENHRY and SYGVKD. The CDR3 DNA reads TGTGCCATCAGTGAGTTGACTAGCGGGGGCACAGATACGCAGTATTTT. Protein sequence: CAISELTSGGTDTQYF.

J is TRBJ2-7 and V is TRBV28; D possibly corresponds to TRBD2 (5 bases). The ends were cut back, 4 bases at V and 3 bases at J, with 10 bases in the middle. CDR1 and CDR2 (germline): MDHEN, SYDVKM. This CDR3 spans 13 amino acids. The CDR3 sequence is CASSYQLVYEQYF. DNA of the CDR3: TGTGCCAGCAGTTATCAACTAGTCTACGAGCAGTACTTC. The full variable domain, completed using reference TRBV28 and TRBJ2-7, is DVKVTQSSRYLVKRTGEKVFLECVQDMDHENMFWYRQDPGLGLRLIYFSYDVKMKEKGDIPEGYSVSREKKERFSLILESASTNQTSMYLCASSYQLVYEQYFGPGTRLTVT.

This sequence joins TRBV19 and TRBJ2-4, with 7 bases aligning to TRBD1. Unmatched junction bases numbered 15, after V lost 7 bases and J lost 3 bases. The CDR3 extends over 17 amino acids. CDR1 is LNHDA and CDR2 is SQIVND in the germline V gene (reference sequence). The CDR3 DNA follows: TGTGCCAGTACCTATAGATCAGCTTGGACAGGCAAAAACATTCAGTACTTC. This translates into CASTYRSAWTGKNIQYF.

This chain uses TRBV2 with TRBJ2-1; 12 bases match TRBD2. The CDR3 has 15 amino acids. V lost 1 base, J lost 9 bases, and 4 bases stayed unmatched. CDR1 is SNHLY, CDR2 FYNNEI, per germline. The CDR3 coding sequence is TGTGCCAGCAGTGAAGGGTCTAGCGGGAGGGCTGAGCAGTTCTTC. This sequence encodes CASSEGSSGRAEQFF.

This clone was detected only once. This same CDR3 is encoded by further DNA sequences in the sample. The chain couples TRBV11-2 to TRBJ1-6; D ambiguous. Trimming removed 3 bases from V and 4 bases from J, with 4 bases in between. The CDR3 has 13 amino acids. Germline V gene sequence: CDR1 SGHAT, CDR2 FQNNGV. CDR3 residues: CASSFTYNSPLHF. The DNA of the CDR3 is TGTGCCAGCAGCTTCACTTATAATTCACCCCTCCACTTT.

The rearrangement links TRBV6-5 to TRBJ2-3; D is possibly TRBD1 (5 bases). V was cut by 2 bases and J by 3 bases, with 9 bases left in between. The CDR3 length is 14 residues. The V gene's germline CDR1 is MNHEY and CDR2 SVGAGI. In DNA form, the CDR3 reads TGTGCCAGCAGTTACAATAGGGGAACAGATACGCAGTATTTT. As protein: CASSYNRGTDTQYF.

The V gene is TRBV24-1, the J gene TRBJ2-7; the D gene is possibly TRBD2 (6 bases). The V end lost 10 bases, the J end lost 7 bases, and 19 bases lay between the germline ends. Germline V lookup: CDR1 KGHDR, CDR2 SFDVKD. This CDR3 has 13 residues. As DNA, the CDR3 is TGTGCCACACAGCACGCCCCACGGGGGGAGCAGTACTTC. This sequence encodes CATQHAPRGEQYF.

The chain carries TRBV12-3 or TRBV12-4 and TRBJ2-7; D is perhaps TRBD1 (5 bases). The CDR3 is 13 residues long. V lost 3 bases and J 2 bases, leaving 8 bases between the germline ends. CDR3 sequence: CASSFGQTYEQYF. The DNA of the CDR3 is TGTGCCAGCAGTTTCGGACAAACCTACGAGCAGTACTTC.

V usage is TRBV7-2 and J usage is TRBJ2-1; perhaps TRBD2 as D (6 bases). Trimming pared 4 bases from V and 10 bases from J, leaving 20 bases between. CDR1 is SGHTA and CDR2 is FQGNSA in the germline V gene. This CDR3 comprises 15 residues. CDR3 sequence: CASSSMPGLNLEQFF. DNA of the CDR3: TGTGCCAGCAGCTCGATGCCGGGACTTAATCTAGAGCAGTTCTTC.